This T cell receptor (beta chain) comes out of a study of human T cells and chemical hapten exposure. Trimming removed 2 bases from V and 8 bases from J; junction bases left unmatched: 3. Germline V gene lookup returns CDR1 MRHNA and CDR2 SNTAGT. This CDR3 contains 15 residues. In its sample, this clonotype was seen a few times. Unique molecular identifiers were attached to individual cDNA molecules during library preparation. TCRdb re-called the 5' RACE reads with MiXCR, one entry per CDR3 protein. The table records about 140,000 distinct CDR3 sequences, around 4% of them present only once. Total RNA was extracted from unfractionated whole blood.

The chain combines TRBV6-4 with TRBJ2-1, with TRBD2 matching 13 bases. This receptor was obtained from a female donor in good health. The CDR3: CASSDTSGGADEQFF. For the CDR3, the DNA is TGTGCCAGCAGTGACACTAGCGGGGGGGCTGATGAGCAGTTCTTC.